This T cell receptor (beta chain) came from a study of human T cells and chemical hapten exposure (dated by TCRdb to the early 2020s). Concerning the study at large: For sensitization, 2% DPC in acetone was applied to a 2 cm by 2 cm area of upper inner arm skin. Weekly therapeutic DPC doses were additionally applied to the scalp of patients throughout the roughly 23-week study period. Patch tests used Finn chambers with 0.01% DPC on the upper back, scored after 6 days by International Contact Dermatitis Research Group standards. Patient blood was sampled pre-sensitization (week 0) and at 2, 6 and about 24 weeks after DPC sensitization. Most of the patients in the cohort were female, and the cohort covered alopecia areata with under or over 50% scalp involvement, alopecia totalis and alopecia universalis. Blood for TCR sequencing was provided by twenty-nine alopecia patients at one to four time points (pre-sensitization, 2, 6 and 24 weeks). This study followed changes in the peripheral blood TCR repertoire in vivo during primary and secondary sensitization of alopecia patients to the hapten diphenylcyclopropenone (DPC). Libraries were pooled for sequencing, and per-sample TCR yields varied mainly because of small differences in library volumes within the pool. Here is what the overall study found, with its caveats: Because every patient had alopecia, a presumed autoimmune disease, the patients' immune response might differ from that of healthy individuals. The number of PT1 expanded TCRs positively correlated with patch test score, significant at thresholds 8, 16 and 32 but not 4. The number of TCRs above 1 in 1000 frequency did not change with DPC sensitization; there was no evidence of global repertoire structure alterations. Compared with pre-sensitization or healthy control sets, expanded TCRs formed significantly more large CDR3 similarity clusters, which is consistent with antigen-driven responses. After repeated subsampling, the strength of the expansion versus patch-test correlation and the threshold at which it became significant changed.

Library preparation used RACE. Reads for this sample came from a NextSeq 500. During library preparation, unique molecular identifiers were attached to individual cDNA molecules so that TCRs could be counted in a quantitative, reproducible way. For every blood RNA sample, sequencing covered both the TCR alpha and TCR beta chains. Concerning the study's data processing: A median of roughly 100,000 TCRs per sample was observed, with a range of 23,224 to 690,600. The Decombinator software suite was used to annotate the V, J and CDR3 of the TCR reads. For PS versus PT1 abundance plots, all samples were subsampled to the same number of TCRs (28,000). Expanded TCRs were defined as absent before sensitization and observed at least eight times at the 2-week time point. The public reads were quality trimmed at Q25 with fastp and then assembled into clones with MiXCR by TCRdb, keeping productive beta chains. Each CDR3 protein gets just one entry, which takes the most common genes and DNA from the rows behind it. The V and J calls were determined by TCRdb, not by the authors. The sample has 100,000 or so distinct CDR3 sequences on record, approximately 9.3% of them singletons. The ten biggest clones cover more than 2% of the sample.

This specimen's time point label, interpreted: patch test 2, 6 weeks after DPC sensitization. Read against the paper, the sample's treatment or condition label means: therapeutic diphenylcyclopropenone sensitization with weekly scalp DPC. Blood at each patch-test visit was drawn before the patch test was applied. To be eligible, patients had to be aged 18 to 70, diagnosed with alopecia and judged suitable for DPC therapy, while pregnant patients were excluded. Total RNA was extracted from unfractionated whole blood that had been collected in Tempus Blood RNA tubes. This clonotype occurred many times. No antigen is known for it. No base qualities exist here, and no much larger clone lies one base off it. CDR1 and CDR2 (MNHEY, SVGEGT) derive from the germline V gene. Including the terminal cysteine and phenylalanine, the CDR3 comprises 14 residues. Here the CDR3 DNA is all that survives: 42 bases in frame from base 1. V lost 3 bases and J lost 5 bases; the stretch between them is 10 bases long.

The starting material was whole blood, obtained in connection with sensitization to the hapten diphenylcyclopropenone (DPC). Here the chain combines TRBV6-2 or TRBV6-3 and TRBJ2-2; the D gene remains uncertain. The sequence came from a woman aged 40-49 years with alopecia areata. Some clones in this sample may be carry-over from other donors' samples. The CDR3: CASSYAESTGELFF. The DNA reads TGTGCCAGCAGTTATGCGGAATCGACCGGGGAGCTGTTTTTT.